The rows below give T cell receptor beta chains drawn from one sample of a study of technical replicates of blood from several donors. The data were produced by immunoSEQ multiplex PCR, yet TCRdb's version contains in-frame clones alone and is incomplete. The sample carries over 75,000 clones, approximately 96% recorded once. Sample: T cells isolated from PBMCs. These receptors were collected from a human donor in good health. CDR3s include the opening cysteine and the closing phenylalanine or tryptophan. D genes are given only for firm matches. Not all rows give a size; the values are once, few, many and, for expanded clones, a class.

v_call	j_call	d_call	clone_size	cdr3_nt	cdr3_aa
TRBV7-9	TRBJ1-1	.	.	TGTGCCAGCAGCACATTGGGGGAGGAGAACACTGAAGCTTTCTTT	CASSTLGEENTEAFF
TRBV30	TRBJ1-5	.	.	TGTGCCTGGAGTGAGGCAGGGTGGAAGCCCCAGCATTTT	CAWSEAGWKPQHF
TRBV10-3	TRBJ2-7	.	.	TGTGCCATCAGTGTCGGGGGGCTGGGGGAGCAGTACTTC	CAISVGGLGEQYF
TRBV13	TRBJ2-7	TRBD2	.	TGTGCCAGCAGCACCGGACTAGCGGGACGCGAGCAGTACTTC	CASSTGLAGREQYF
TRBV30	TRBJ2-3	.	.	TGTGCCTGGAGTATAGCGGGGACAGGGCCAGATACGCAGTATTTT	CAWSIAGTGPDTQYF
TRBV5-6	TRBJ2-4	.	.	TGTGCCAGCAGCTTGTCCAGGGAAAACATTCAGTACTTC	CASSLSRENIQYF
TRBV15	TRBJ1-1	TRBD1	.	TGTGCCACCAGCAGAGAAACAGGGGGCACTGAAGCTTTCTTT	CATSRETGGTEAFF
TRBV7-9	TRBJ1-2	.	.	TGTGCCAGCAGCTTGGGCGCTGCCCGCTACACCTTC	CASSLGAARYTF
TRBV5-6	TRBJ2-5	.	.	TGTGCCAGCAGCTTGGGTCTGTACCAAGAGACCCAGTACTTC	CASSLGLYQETQYF
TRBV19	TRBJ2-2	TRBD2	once	TGTGCCAGTAGTATAGAAGAGGGGCTAGCGGGAGCCGGGCTGTTTTTT	CASSIEEGLAGAGLFF
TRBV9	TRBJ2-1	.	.	TGTGCCAGCAGCGTTTGGGATGACGAGGGCAATGAGCAGTTCTTC	CASSVWDDEGNEQFF
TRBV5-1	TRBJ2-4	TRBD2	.	TGCGCCAGCAGCATAAGATTAGCGGGAGACGGGAACATTCAGTACTTC	CASSIRLAGDGNIQYF
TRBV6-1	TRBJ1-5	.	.	TGTGCCAGCAGTGAAGCATCCGGGACATCGCGGGGGCAGCCCCAGCATTTT	CASSEASGTSRGQPQHF
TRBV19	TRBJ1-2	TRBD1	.	TGTGCCAGTAGTCCTCGGACAGGGGGATTGACCTATGGCTACACCTTC	CASSPRTGGLTYGYTF
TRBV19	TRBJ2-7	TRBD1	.	TGTGCCACCAGACAGGGGTACGAGCAGTACTTC	CATRQGYEQYF
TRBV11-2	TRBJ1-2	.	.	TGTGCCAGCAGCTTAGCTGACTCAGACGGTATCGGCGGCTACACCTTC	CASSLADSDGIGGYTF
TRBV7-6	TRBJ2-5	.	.	TGTGCCAGCAGCTTAGCGTTCAGGTCCTCCCAGTACTTC	CASSLAFRSSQYF
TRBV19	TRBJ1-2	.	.	TGTGCCAGTTCAGGAACTAACTATGGCTACACCTTC	CASSGTNYGYTF
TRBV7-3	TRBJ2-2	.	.	TGTGCCAGCAGCTTAGGGAAAGGTAGCGGGAACACCGGGGAGCTGTTTTTT	CASSLGKGSGNTGELFF
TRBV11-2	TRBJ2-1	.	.	TGTGCCAGCAGCTTAGGAGGGCCCCTGGTTAACAATGAGCAGTTCTTC	CASSLGGPLVNNEQFF
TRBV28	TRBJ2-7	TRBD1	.	TGTGCCAGCCTCCCGACAGGGCTCCGCCGCGAGCAGTACTTC	CASLPTGLRREQYF
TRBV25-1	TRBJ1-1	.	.	TGTGCCAGCAGTGCTTCCTCCTCTTCGGCAGGGGACACTGAAGCTTTCTTT	CASSASSSSAGDTEAFF
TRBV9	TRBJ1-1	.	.	TGTGCCAGCAGCTGGAAGGGGGACACTGAAGCTTTCTTT	CASSWKGDTEAFF
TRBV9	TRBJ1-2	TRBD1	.	TGTGCCAGCAGCGCCGGACAGGGAATAGTAGCGGTCTATGGCTACACCTTC	CASSAGQGIVAVYGYTF
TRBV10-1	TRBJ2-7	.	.	TGCGCCAGTGGAGAAAGCTACGAGCAGTACTTC	CASGESYEQYF
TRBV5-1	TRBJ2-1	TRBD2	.	TGCGCCAGCAGTTCCGGGACTAGCATCATCAATGAGCAGTTCTTC	CASSSGTSIINEQFF
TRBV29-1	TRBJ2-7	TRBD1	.	TGCAGCGCCGGAGGGGGGACAGGGTCTATCGAGCAGTACTTC	CSAGGGTGSIEQYF
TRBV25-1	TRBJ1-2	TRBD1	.	TGTGCCAGCACGGACAGGGGAAGCTACACCTTC	CASTDRGSYTF
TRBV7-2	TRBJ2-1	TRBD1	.	TGTGCCAGCAGGCCAACCTACGGGACAGGGTCAAATGAGCAGTTCTTC	CASRPTYGTGSNEQFF
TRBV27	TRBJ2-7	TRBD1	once	TGTGCCAGCAGTGTACCGGGACAGGGAGTGTACGAGCAGTACTTC	CASSVPGQGVYEQYF
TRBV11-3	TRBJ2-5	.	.	TGTGCCAGCAGCCGACGTTGGACAGAGCAAGAGACCCAGTACTTC	CASSRRWTEQETQYF
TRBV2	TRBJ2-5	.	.	TGTGCCAGCAGTCCAAAGACTAGTCCCCTTGGGGAGACCCAGTACTTC	CASSPKTSPLGETQYF
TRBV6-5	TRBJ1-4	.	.	TGTGCCAGCAGTTATCGGCGGACATCTGAAAAACTGTTTTTT	CASSYRRTSEKLFF
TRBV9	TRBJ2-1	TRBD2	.	TGTGCCAGCAGCATTCGGACTAGCGGGTTCAACAATGAGCAGTTCTTC	CASSIRTSGFNNEQFF
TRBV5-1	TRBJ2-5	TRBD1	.	TGCGCCAGCGGGCAACAGGGGGGAGAGACCCAGTACTTC	CASGQQGGETQYF
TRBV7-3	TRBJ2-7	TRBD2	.	TGTGCCAGCAGCCGCCCGGCGACTAGCGGGAGCTACAACGAGCAGTACTTC	CASSRPATSGSYNEQYF
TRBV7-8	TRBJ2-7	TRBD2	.	TGTGCCAGCAGCCCGCAACCTAGCGGGGCCTACGAGCAGTACTTC	CASSPQPSGAYEQYF
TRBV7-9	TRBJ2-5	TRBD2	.	TGTGCCAGCAGCTTAGCGGCGGGAGCAGGCGAGACCCAGTACTTC	CASSLAAGAGETQYF
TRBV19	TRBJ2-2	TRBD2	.	TGTGCCAGTAGTATCCGTACTAGCGGTAACACCGGGGAGCTGTTTTTT	CASSIRTSGNTGELFF
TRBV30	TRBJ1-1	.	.	TGTGCCTGGGAGAAACAGGGCAACACTGAAGCTTTCTTT	CAWEKQGNTEAFF
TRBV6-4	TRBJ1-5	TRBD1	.	TGTGCCAGCAGTGGGGACAGGGATCAGCCCCAGCATTTT	CASSGDRDQPQHF
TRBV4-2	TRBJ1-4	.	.	TGTGCCAGCAGCCAAGCCGTGACTAATGAAAAACTGTTTTTT	CASSQAVTNEKLFF
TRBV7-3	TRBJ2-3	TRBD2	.	TGTGCCAGCAGCTTAACTAGCGGGAGAGGTGGAGATACGCAGTATTTT	CASSLTSGRGGDTQYF
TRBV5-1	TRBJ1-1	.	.	TGCGCCAGCACCCTGACAGGCCAATTGAACACTGAAGCTTTCTTT	CASTLTGQLNTEAFF
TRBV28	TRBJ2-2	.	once	TGTGCCAGCAAAACAGGTGCGAACACCGGGGAGCTGTTTTTT	CASKTGANTGELFF